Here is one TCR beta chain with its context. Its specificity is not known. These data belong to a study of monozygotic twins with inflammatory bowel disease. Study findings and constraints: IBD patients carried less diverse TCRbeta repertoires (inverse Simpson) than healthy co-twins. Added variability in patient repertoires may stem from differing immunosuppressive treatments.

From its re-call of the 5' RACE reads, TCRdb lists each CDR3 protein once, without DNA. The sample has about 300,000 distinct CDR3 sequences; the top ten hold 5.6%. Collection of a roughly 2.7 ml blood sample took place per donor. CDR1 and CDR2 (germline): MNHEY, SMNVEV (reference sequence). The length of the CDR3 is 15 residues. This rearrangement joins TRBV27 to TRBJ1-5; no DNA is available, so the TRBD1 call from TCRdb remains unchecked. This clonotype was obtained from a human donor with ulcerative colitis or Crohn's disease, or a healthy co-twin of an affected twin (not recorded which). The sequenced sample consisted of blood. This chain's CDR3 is CASRDSAYGNQPQHF.